The next 25 T cell receptor beta chains were all read from a single sample in a study of cytomegalovirus exposure and HLA in healthy donors. Primers: 60 Vbeta forward and 13 Jbeta reverse. Repertoires were generated with immunoSEQ multiplex PCR, while TCRdb's copy carries only in-frame clones and drops some. Seen here are 90,000 to 100,000 clones, roughly 80% observed once, and the top ten hold around 7%. Sequenced input: PBMCs. The source of these receptors is a middle-aged man in good health and CMV-seropositive.

A few counts support this clone. The V gene is TRBV28, the J gene TRBJ2-3, with 12 bases aligning to TRBD2. The V and J ends lost 0 bases and 1 base, in that order; junction bases with no gene match: 11. The V gene's germline CDR1 is MDHEN and CDR2 SYDVKM. CDR3 length equals 20 residues. The CDR3 protein is CASSLWDVRTSGERTDTQYF. The CDR3, as DNA: TGTGCCAGCAGTTTATGGGACGTTAGGACTAGCGGGGAGCGCACAGATACGCAGTATTTT.

This clone was counted a few times. This chain links TRBV6-1 with TRBJ2-1, with D possibly matching TRBD2 (6 bases). Germline V gene lookup returns CDR1 MNHNS and CDR2 SASEGT. This CDR3 comprises 15 residues. The V gene lost 5 bases and the J gene lost 0 bases, with 11 bases spanning the gap. The CDR3 nucleotides read TGTGCCAGCAGTCGAGCGGACTACTCCTACAATGAGCAGTTCTTC. Its translation is CASSRADYSYNEQFF.

This rearrangement joins TRBV7-2 to TRBJ1-6, with a possible D match to TRBD1 (5 bases). Germline CDR1 reads SGHTA; CDR2 reads FQGNSA. The CDR3 contains 14 residues. V dropped 2 bases and J dropped 8 bases, with 10 bases sitting between them. The CDR3 DNA reads as TGTGCCAGCAGCTTAATACAGGCGGATTCACCCCTCCACTTT. Its protein product is CASSLIQADSPLHF.

The gene calls are TRBV19 and TRBJ1-3, with 7 bases matching TRBD1. Per germline, CDR1 LNHDA and CDR2 SQIVND (reference sequence). The V and J ends lost 8 bases and 1 base, in that order; junction bases with no gene match: 8. The CDR3 runs to 15 residues. In DNA, the CDR3 is TGTGCCAGTCGGACAGGTCGAAGTTCTGGAAACACCATATATTTT. Translated, it gives CASRTGRSSGNTIYF. Using reference TRBV19 and TRBJ1-3 for the parts outside the CDR3, the full variable domain is DGGITQSPKYLFRKEGQNVTLSCEQNLNHDAMYWYRQDPGQGLRLIYYSQIVNDFQKGDIAEGYSVSREKKESFPLTVTSAQKNPTAFYLCASRTGRSSGNTIYFGEGSWLTVV.

V and J are TRBV4-1 and TRBJ2-5, with D perhaps matching TRBD1 (6 bases). Trimming pared 1 base from V and 2 bases from J, leaving 8 bases between. This CDR3 spans 14 amino acids. Germline V gives CDR1 MGHRA, CDR2 YSYEKL. CDR3 amino acids: CASSQGDTQETQYF. The DNA for the CDR3 is TGCGCCAGCAGCCAAGGGGACACACAAGAGACCCAGTACTTC.

The gene calls are TRBV9 and TRBJ2-7, with D possibly being TRBD1 (6 bases). This CDR3 contains 16 residues. Germline CDR1 and CDR2: SGDLS and YYNGEE. V was trimmed by 0 bases and J by 3 bases, leaving 16 bases between them. This CDR3 reads CASSVEITGQLYEQYF. CDR3 DNA sequence: TGTGCCAGCAGCGTAGAAATAACCGGACAGCTCTACGAGCAGTACTTC.

In the case of this clone: Within the sample, other DNA sequences also encode this same CDR3. The CDR3 sequence: CASSQGRWETQYF. For the CDR3, the DNA is TGCGCCAGCAGCCAGGGGAGGTGGGAGACCCAGTACTTC. This rearrangement joins TRBV4-1 to TRBJ2-5; D is perhaps TRBD2 (6 bases). Germline V gene lookup returns CDR1 MGHRA and CDR2 YSYEKL. Trimming took off 3 bases at V and 5 bases at J, with 10 bases between the two ends. There are 13 residues in the CDR3.

The CDR3 protein is CASSTIQGLNTEAFF. The CDR3 DNA is TGTGCCAGCAGTACGATACAGGGATTGAACACTGAAGCTTTCTTT. The gene calls are TRBV27 and TRBJ1-1, with TRBD1 as a possible D gene (6 bases). The germline CDR1 and CDR2 sequences are MNHEY and SMNVEV (reference sequence). V shed 5 bases and J shed 0 bases, with 13 bases lying between them. The CDR3 sequence is 15 residues long.

The table lists this clone with a count of one. The rearrangement links TRBV27 to TRBJ1-2; maybe TRBD1 (5 bases). The V and J ends lost 4 bases and 8 bases respectively, with 17 bases between them. This CDR3 has 14 amino acids. Germline V gene data show CDR1 as MNHEY and CDR2 as SMNVEV (reference sequence). CDR3 in amino acids: CASSSASGGGGYTF. CDR3 nucleotides: TGTGCCAGCAGTTCGGCCTCGGGGGGGGGAGGCTACACCTTC.

In its sample, this clone was seen a few times. This chain links TRBV5-1 with TRBJ2-1; the match to TRBD2 covers 11 bases. Trimming removed 3 bases from V and 8 bases from J; junction bases left unmatched: 10. This CDR3 spans 16 amino acids. CDR1 and CDR2 from the germline V gene are SGHRS and YFSETQ. The CDR3: CASSYLAGGSADEQFF. The CDR3 DNA reads TGCGCCAGCAGCTACTTAGCGGGGGGGAGCGCGGATGAGCAGTTCTTC.

This clone was counted only a few times. This chain joins TRBV12-5 and TRBJ2-4; weak D call: TRBD1 (6 bases). Germline V gives CDR1 LGHNT, CDR2 FRNRAP. V gave up 6 bases and J gave up 8 bases, with 14 bases separating them. This CDR3 region has 13 residues. CDR3 in DNA: TGTGCTAGTGGGTTAGGGGGAAGGGACATTCAGTACTTC. Translation: CASGLGGRDIQYF.

This clone has just one count. This chain links TRBV28 with TRBJ1-2; a weak D match, TRBD1 (5 bases). V gave up 2 bases and J gave up 4 bases, with 11 bases separating them. The CDR3 sequence is 14 residues long. From germline, CDR1 is MDHEN and CDR2 SYDVKM. The CDR3 bases are TGTGCCAGCAGTTTACTAGACAGTCCCTATGGCTACACCTTC. Protein: CASSLLDSPYGYTF.

This clone has just a few counts. The CDR3 reads CASSEALRSGRAEGTQYF. CDR3 DNA: TGTGCCAGCAGTGAAGCGCTTCGGAGCGGGAGGGCCGAAGGTACGCAGTATTTT. The chain carries TRBV2 and TRBJ2-3; 10 positions match TRBD2. CDR1 and CDR2 (germline): SNHLY, FYNNEI. V lost 0 bases, J lost 8 bases, and 14 bases stayed unmatched. The CDR3 length is 18 residues.

This chain joins TRBV19 and TRBJ1-6; tentatively, D is TRBD1 (6 bases). The CDR3 sequence is 14 residues long. Germline CDR1 reads LNHDA; CDR2 reads SQIVND (reference sequence). V shed 5 bases and J shed 7 bases, with 12 bases lying between them. The CDR3 bases are TGTGCCAGTAGTGCCGGACAGCGAAATTCACCCCTCCACTTT. The encoded protein is CASSAGQRNSPLHF.

This chain joins TRBV6-5 and TRBJ2-7, with 7 nucleotides matching TRBD2. The CDR3 is made up of 16 amino acids. Germline CDR1 MNHEY, CDR2 SVGAGI. The V gene end was trimmed by 2 bases and the J gene end by 2 bases; junction bases not matched to a gene: 9. The CDR3 reads CASSYERGRNAYEQYF. DNA for the CDR3: TGTGCCAGCAGTTACGAGCGGGGACGGAACGCCTACGAGCAGTACTTC.

This sequence joins TRBV27 and TRBJ2-1, with TRBD2 matching over 7 bases. V was clipped by 10 bases and J by 1 base; unmatched bases: 10. Germline V gene lookup returns CDR1 MNHEY and CDR2 SMNVEV (reference sequence). The CDR3 contains 15 residues. The CDR3 DNA is TGTGCCACCGCACCCTGGGGGGGATCCTACAATGAGCAGTTCTTC. Its translation is CATAPWGGSYNEQFF.

The rearrangement links TRBV10-3 to TRBJ2-7; 11 nucleotides match TRBD1. CDR1 is ENHRY, CDR2 SYGVKD, per germline. The CDR3 has 14 residues. Unmatched junction bases numbered 4, after V lost 7 bases and J lost 2 bases. CDR3 region: CAIKGTGGAYEQYF. The CDR3 coding sequence is TGTGCCATCAAAGGGACAGGGGGTGCCTACGAGCAGTACTTC.

This chain uses TRBV6-6 with TRBJ1-2, with D perhaps matching TRBD1 (5 bases). Germline CDR1 reads MNHNY; CDR2 reads SVGAGI (reference sequence). This CDR3 has 14 amino acids. Trimming pared 2 bases from V and 0 bases from J, leaving 7 bases between. CDR3 sequence: CASSYQGANYGYTF. The CDR3 region has the DNA TGTGCCAGCAGTTACCAGGGCGCTAACTATGGCTACACCTTC.

This clone was picked up one time. This chain connects TRBV5-1 to TRBJ1-4; TRBD1 matches at 9 bases. CDR1 and CDR2 (germline): SGHRS, YFSETQ. V lost 4 bases and J lost 5; bases outside the gene matches: 3. There are 14 residues in the CDR3. The CDR3 sequence: CASSVGTGNEKLFF. For the CDR3, the DNA is TGCGCCAGCAGCGTCGGGACAGGGAATGAAAAACTGTTTTTT.

The V and J genes are TRBV28 and TRBJ2-7; TRBD1 is a possible D gene (6 bases). The CDR3 extends over 15 amino acids. Germline assignment: CDR1 MDHEN and CDR2 SYDVKM. V lost 2 bases and J lost 2, with 13 bases in between. The CDR3 DNA is TGTGCCAGCAGTTTAATCAACAGGGAAGCCTACGAGCAGTACTTC. Translated: CASSLINREAYEQYF.

The chain uses TRBV27 and TRBJ2-1; TRBD2 aligns across 8 bases. Germline V CDR1 and CDR2: MNHEY, SMNVEV (reference sequence). V dropped 3 bases and J dropped 2; count of bases not matched to a gene: 3. The CDR3 is 15 amino acids. As DNA, the CDR3 is TGTGCCAGCAGTTTTGCGGGGGGCGCCTACAATGAGCAGTTCTTC. Its protein is CASSFAGGAYNEQFF.

The J gene is TRBJ2-3, the V gene TRBV10-3; 12 bases match TRBD2. The V and J ends lost 6 bases and 5 bases, in that order; junction bases with no gene match: 9. CDR1 and CDR2 from the germline V gene are ENHRY and SYGVKD. The CDR3 is 16 residues long. The CDR3 region has the DNA TGTGCCATCAGGAGACTAGCGGGAGAGGGTGGAGATACGCAGTATTTT. This gives the protein CAIRRLAGEGGDTQYF.

The genes are TRBV6-1 and TRBJ2-5; 13 bases line up with TRBD2. The CDR3 is 15 amino acids. CDR1 is MNHNS, CDR2 SASEGT, per germline. J lost 5 bases, V lost 8 bases, and 8 bases had no gene match. The CDR3 loop reads CASRTSGGLPETQYF. CDR3 nucleotide sequence: TGTGCCAGCCGGACTAGCGGGGGCCTTCCGGAGACCCAGTACTTC.

DNA for the CDR3: TGTGCCAGCAGTTACAGGCCAGGGGTACAGCCCCAGCATTTT. Its translation: CASSYRPGVQPQHF. This chain connects TRBV6-6 to TRBJ1-5; tentatively, D is TRBD1 (6 bases). V lost 2 bases and J 7 bases, leaving 12 bases between the germline ends. The length of the CDR3 is 14 residues. The V gene's germline CDR1 is MNHNY and CDR2 SVGAGI (reference sequence).

The chain is built from TRBV5-5 and TRBJ1-2; tentative D call: TRBD1 (6 bases). There are 13 residues in the CDR3. Germline V CDR1 and CDR2: SGHKS, YYEKEE (reference sequence). Between the trimmed V and J ends, which lost 4 bases and 5 bases, there was a span of 12 bases. DNA of the CDR3: TGTGCCAGCAGCCCACAGGGATGGTATGGCTACACCTTC. It yields the protein CASSPQGWYGYTF. The variable domain in full, with the rest retrieved from reference TRBV5-5 and TRBJ1-2, is DAGVTQSPTHLIKTRGQQVTLRCSPISGHKSVSWYQQVLGQGPQFIFQYYEKEERGRGNFPDRFSARQFPNYSSELNVNALLLGDSALYLCASSPQGWYGYTFGSGTRLTVV.